The clone carrying this T cell receptor (beta chain) occurred a few times. Antigen unknown. Via MiXCR, TCRdb re-called the reads, giving one row per CDR3 protein. This table has approximately 220,000 distinct CDR3 sequences, approximately 40% appearing once. The V gene's germline CDR1 is SNHLY and CDR2 FYNNEI. Trimming took off 7 bases at V and 0 bases at J, with 14 bases between the two ends. This CDR3 has 15 amino acids. The data originate from a study of T cell repertoires in cytomegalovirus infection. At the level of the study: CMV epitopes, recently identified HLA-C-restricted and well-studied HLA-B-restricted, were used. It was the public TCR beta signatures that indicated both CMV infection and matching HLA type.

Study conclusions and caveats: Cumulative public TCR beta family frequency identified CMV carriers with the relevant HLA.

The source was CD8+ T cells from cultured PBMCs, collected from culture after CMV antigen stimulation. This sequence joins TRBV2 and TRBJ2-3; a weak D match, TRBD1 (6 bases). The clonotype originates from a human donor in good health (CMV status not recorded). Some clones in this sample may be carry-over from other donors' samples. This chain's CDR3 is CASTQGTTSTDTQYF. The DNA of the CDR3 is TGTGCCAGCACTCAGGGGACGACTAGCACAGATACGCAGTATTTT.